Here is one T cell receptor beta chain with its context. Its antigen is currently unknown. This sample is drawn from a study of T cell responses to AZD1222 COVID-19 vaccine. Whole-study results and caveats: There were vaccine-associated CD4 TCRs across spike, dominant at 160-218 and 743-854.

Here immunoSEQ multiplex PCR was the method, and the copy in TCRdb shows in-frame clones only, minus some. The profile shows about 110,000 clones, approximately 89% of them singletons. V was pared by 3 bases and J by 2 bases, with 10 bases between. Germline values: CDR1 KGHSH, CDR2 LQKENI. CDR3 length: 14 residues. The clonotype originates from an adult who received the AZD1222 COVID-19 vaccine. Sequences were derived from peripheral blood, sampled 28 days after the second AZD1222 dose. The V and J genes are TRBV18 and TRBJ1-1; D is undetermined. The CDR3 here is CASSPTRHNTEAFF. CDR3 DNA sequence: TGTGCCAGCTCACCTACACGACACAACACTGAAGCTTTCTTT.